This T cell receptor (beta chain) comes out of a study of shared clonotypes between healthy human individuals. As regards this clone: Within the sample, other DNA sequences also encode this same CDR3.

V lost 0 bases to trimming and J lost 8 bases; unmatched junction nucleotides: 7. Germline V gene data show CDR1 as SGHRS and CDR2 as YFSETQ. The CDR3 consists of 15 residues. Researchers ran the assay at a deep level. Using immunoSEQ multiplex PCR, the repertoire was profiled, and TCRdb retains in-frame clones only, with some absent. The profile shows about 660,000 clones, roughly 70% of them singletons. Among the donors, all were Caucasian adults who lived in Nashville, Tennessee. The sequenced sample was memory CD4+ T cells sorted from blood. Subset denoted: CD45RA-negative fraction. The chain recombines TRBV5-1 with TRBJ1-4, with 7 bases that match TRBD1. The receptor was isolated from a woman between 25 and 40 years old in good health. The CDR3 coding sequence is TGCGCCAGCAGCTTGGGAGACAGGGACGTGGAAAAACTGTTTTTT. It encodes CASSLGDRDVEKLFF.